Listed below are T cell receptor beta chains from one sample, sequenced in a study of cytomegalovirus exposure and HLA in healthy donors. Produced via immunoSEQ multiplex PCR; TCRdb's table is partial and in-frame only. The sample records more than 80,000 clones, more than 55% being singletons. Material: PBMCs. The origin of the receptors is a human donor in good health. CDR3s include the opening cysteine and the closing phenylalanine or tryptophan. D genes are given only for firm matches. Clone size is not always given. Where it is, it says once, few, many or a class for expanded clones.

cdr3_aa: CASSLTGYGYTF; cdr3_nt: TGTGCCAGCAGTTTAACGGGCTATGGCTACACCTTC; v_call: TRBV28; d_call: -; j_call: TRBJ1-2; clone_size: -
cdr3_aa: CASSSQGAVDTQYF; cdr3_nt: TGTGCCAGCAGCTCACAGGGGGCTGTGGATACGCAGTATTTT; v_call: TRBV7-3; d_call: TRBD1; j_call: TRBJ2-3; clone_size: -
cdr3_aa: CASSLAGTSNTGELFF; cdr3_nt: TGCGCCAGCAGCTTGGCCGGGACTAGTAACACCGGGGAGCTGTTTTTT; v_call: TRBV5-1; d_call: TRBD2; j_call: TRBJ2-2; clone_size: few
cdr3_aa: CASSLVGLAGWEQFF; cdr3_nt: TGTGCCAGCAGCTTGGTGGGACTAGCGGGTTGGGAGCAGTTCTTC; v_call: TRBV5-6; d_call: TRBD2; j_call: TRBJ2-1; clone_size: -
cdr3_aa: CASSLVGDRELFF; cdr3_nt: TGTGCCAGCAGCTTAGTGGGGGACAGGGAGCTGTTTTTT; v_call: TRBV7-9; d_call: -; j_call: TRBJ2-2; clone_size: few
cdr3_aa: CASSFGVRETQYF; cdr3_nt: TGTGCCAGCAGCTTCGGGGTCCGAGAGACCCAGTACTTC; v_call: TRBV11-2; d_call: -; j_call: TRBJ2-5; clone_size: -
cdr3_aa: CASSLVQSLEAFF; cdr3_nt: TGTGCCAGCAGCTTAGTACAGAGCCTTGAAGCTTTCTTT; v_call: TRBV7-2; d_call: -; j_call: TRBJ1-1; clone_size: -
cdr3_aa: CASSLGPRDTNTTNEKLFF; cdr3_nt: TGTGCCAGCAGCTTAGGCCCCCGGGACACAAACACAACTAATGAAAAACTGTTTTTT; v_call: TRBV11-3; d_call: -; j_call: TRBJ1-4; clone_size: -
cdr3_aa: CASSVGTQVHNSPLHF; cdr3_nt: TGTGCCAGCAGCGTTGGAACTCAGGTTCATAATTCACCCCTCCACTTT; v_call: TRBV9; d_call: -; j_call: TRBJ1-6; clone_size: -
cdr3_aa: CAISEGGGATYNEQFF; cdr3_nt: TGTGCCATCAGTGAAGGCGGGGGGGCCACGTACAATGAGCAGTTCTTC; v_call: TRBV10-3; d_call: TRBD2; j_call: TRBJ2-1; clone_size: -
cdr3_aa: CAWSLRGLGGYTF; cdr3_nt: TGTGCCTGGAGTCTGAGGGGGCTTGGAGGCTACACCTTC; v_call: TRBV30; d_call: TRBD1; j_call: TRBJ1-2; clone_size: -
cdr3_aa: CASSQLGGNRPGTEAFF; cdr3_nt: TGTGCCAGCAGCCAACTGGGGGGGAACAGACCTGGCACTGAAGCTTTCTTT; v_call: TRBV14; d_call: -; j_call: TRBJ1-1; clone_size: -
cdr3_aa: CASSYSVGGAETQYF; cdr3_nt: TGTGCCAGCAGTTACTCCGTGGGGGGGGCAGAGACCCAGTACTTC; v_call: TRBV6-5; d_call: -; j_call: TRBJ2-5; clone_size: -
cdr3_aa: CASSYSRGRLNTEAFF; cdr3_nt: TGTGCCAGCAGTTACTCTAGGGGGCGACTGAACACTGAAGCTTTCTTT; v_call: TRBV6-5; d_call: TRBD1; j_call: TRBJ1-1; clone_size: -
cdr3_aa: CASSWDRVNSPLHF; cdr3_nt: TGTGCCAGCAGCTGGGACAGGGTTAATTCACCCCTCCACTTT; v_call: TRBV11-1; d_call: TRBD1; j_call: TRBJ1-6; clone_size: -
cdr3_aa: CASSVGGTGGETQYF; cdr3_nt: TGTGCCAGCAGCGTTGGGGGAACAGGGGGCGAGACCCAGTACTTC; v_call: TRBV9; d_call: TRBD1; j_call: TRBJ2-5; clone_size: -
cdr3_aa: CSALQETQYF; cdr3_nt: TGCAGTGCTCTTCAAGAGACCCAGTACTTC; v_call: TRBV20-1; d_call: -; j_call: TRBJ2-5; clone_size: -
cdr3_aa: CASSIAGEGTEAFF; cdr3_nt: TGTGCCAGTAGTATAGCCGGGGAGGGCACTGAAGCTTTCTTT; v_call: TRBV19; d_call: -; j_call: TRBJ1-1; clone_size: few
cdr3_aa: CASSVGPAADEQYF; cdr3_nt: TGTGCCAGCAGCGTAGGGCCTGCGGCCGACGAGCAGTACTTC; v_call: TRBV9; d_call: -; j_call: TRBJ2-7; clone_size: -
cdr3_aa: CASSPQAGANVLTF; cdr3_nt: TGTGCCAGCTCACCACAAGCGGGGGCCAACGTCCTGACTTTC; v_call: TRBV18; d_call: -; j_call: TRBJ2-6; clone_size: -
cdr3_aa: CASSLIGGNTEAFF; cdr3_nt: TGTGCCAGCAGCTTAATCGGGGGGAACACTGAAGCTTTCTTT; v_call: TRBV11-2; d_call: -; j_call: TRBJ1-1; clone_size: once
cdr3_aa: CATSRDRLAGAEQFF; cdr3_nt: TGTGCCACCAGCAGAGATAGGCTAGCGGGAGCGGAGCAGTTCTTC; v_call: TRBV15; d_call: TRBD2; j_call: TRBJ2-1; clone_size: -
cdr3_aa: CASSQDAGINTEAFF; cdr3_nt: TGCGCCAGCAGCCAAGATGCAGGCATAAACACTGAAGCTTTCTTT; v_call: TRBV4-3; d_call: -; j_call: TRBJ1-1; clone_size: once